The rows below give T cell receptor beta chains drawn from one sample of a study of OX40 agonist ivuxolimab in advanced cancers. Libraries were prepared by immunoSEQ multiplex PCR; TCRdb keeps only in-frame clonotypes and omits some of them. The profile shows roughly 40,000 clones, 90% of them singletons. Specimen: CD4+ or CD8+ T cells sorted from blood, collected in a trial of the OX40 agonist ivuxolimab. These receptors all stem from an adult with an advanced solid tumor such as melanoma, head and neck, liver or kidney cancer. The CDR3 runs from the conserved cysteine through the conserved F or W. A D gene is named only where the DNA matches it firmly. Clone size, where shown, is once, few, many, or a class for clones that have expanded.

d_gene: .
j_gene: TRBJ2-1
v_gene: TRBV4-1
abundance: .
CDR3nt: TGCGCCAGCAGCCAAGATCGATGGCGGGACAATGAGCAGTTCTTC
CDR3aa: CASSQDRWRDNEQFF

d_gene: TRBD2
j_gene: TRBJ2-7
v_gene: TRBV28
abundance: .
CDR3nt: TGTGCCAGCAGGGGATCCTGGACTAGCGGGAGTTACGAGCAGTACTTC
CDR3aa: CASRGSWTSGSYEQYF

d_gene: .
j_gene: TRBJ2-7
v_gene: TRBV6-5
abundance: .
CDR3nt: TGTGCCAGCAGTTACTTTCAGGGGAGGGGGGAGCAGTACTTC
CDR3aa: CASSYFQGRGEQYF

d_gene: .
j_gene: TRBJ1-2
v_gene: TRBV30
abundance: .
CDR3nt: TGTGCCGCCGATCCCCGGGGGGGGGCTCGTTATGGCTACACCTTC
CDR3aa: CAADPRGGARYGYTF

d_gene: .
j_gene: TRBJ2-5
v_gene: TRBV6-1
abundance: .
CDR3nt: TGTGCCAGCAGTGCTTCCGGGAGACAAGAGACCCAGTACTTC
CDR3aa: CASSASGRQETQYF

d_gene: .
j_gene: TRBJ2-5
v_gene: TRBV28
abundance: once
CDR3nt: TGTGCCAGCAGTTTATTGGGGGAGACCCAGTACTTC
CDR3aa: CASSLLGETQYF

d_gene: .
j_gene: TRBJ2-6
v_gene: TRBV28
abundance: .
CDR3nt: TGTGCCAGCAGTGGCCAAGTGGCTGGGGCCAACGTCCTGACTTTC
CDR3aa: CASSGQVAGANVLTF

d_gene: TRBD1
j_gene: TRBJ1-3
v_gene: TRBV15
abundance: .
CDR3nt: TGTGCCACCAGCAGGGACAGGGCTGGAAACACCATATATTTT
CDR3aa: CATSRDRAGNTIYF

d_gene: .
j_gene: TRBJ1-2
v_gene: TRBV9
abundance: .
CDR3nt: TGTGCCAGCAGCGTAGTTGGGAATCTAAACTATGGCTACACCTTC
CDR3aa: CASSVVGNLNYGYTF

d_gene: .
j_gene: TRBJ1-1
v_gene: TRBV5-1
abundance: .
CDR3nt: TGCGCCAGCAGCTTGGCTGGGGGAGGGACTGAAGCTTTCTTT
CDR3aa: CASSLAGGGTEAFF

d_gene: .
j_gene: TRBJ2-7
v_gene: TRBV6-5
abundance: .
CDR3nt: TGTGCGGCAGGAACCCGCTACGAGCAGTACTTC
CDR3aa: CAAGTRYEQYF

d_gene: .
j_gene: TRBJ1-1
v_gene: TRBV5-1
abundance: .
CDR3nt: TGCGCCAGCAGCCTCTCGAGCTTGAACACTGAAGCTTTCTTT
CDR3aa: CASSLSSLNTEAFF

d_gene: TRBD2
j_gene: TRBJ2-1
v_gene: TRBV9
abundance: .
CDR3nt: TGTGCCAGCAGCGCACAACCCCTAGCGGAGTACAATGAGCAGTTCTTC
CDR3aa: CASSAQPLAEYNEQFF

d_gene: .
j_gene: TRBJ2-3
v_gene: TRBV7-3
abundance: .
CDR3nt: TGTGCCAGCAGCTTAGACCCCCCAGATACGCAGTATTTT
CDR3aa: CASSLDPPDTQYF

d_gene: .
j_gene: TRBJ2-3
v_gene: TRBV9
abundance: .
CDR3nt: TGTGCCAGCAGCTCCCGGGGCACAGATACGCAGTATTTT
CDR3aa: CASSSRGTDTQYF

d_gene: .
j_gene: TRBJ2-1
v_gene: TRBV5-1
abundance: .
CDR3nt: TGCGCCAGCAGCTTGTCTTGGGACTTCTACAATGAGCAGTTCTTC
CDR3aa: CASSLSWDFYNEQFF

d_gene: TRBD1
j_gene: TRBJ1-3
v_gene: TRBV18
abundance: .
CDR3nt: TGTGCCAGCTCACCAAACAGGGGAAAGGAAAACACCATATATTTT
CDR3aa: CASSPNRGKENTIYF